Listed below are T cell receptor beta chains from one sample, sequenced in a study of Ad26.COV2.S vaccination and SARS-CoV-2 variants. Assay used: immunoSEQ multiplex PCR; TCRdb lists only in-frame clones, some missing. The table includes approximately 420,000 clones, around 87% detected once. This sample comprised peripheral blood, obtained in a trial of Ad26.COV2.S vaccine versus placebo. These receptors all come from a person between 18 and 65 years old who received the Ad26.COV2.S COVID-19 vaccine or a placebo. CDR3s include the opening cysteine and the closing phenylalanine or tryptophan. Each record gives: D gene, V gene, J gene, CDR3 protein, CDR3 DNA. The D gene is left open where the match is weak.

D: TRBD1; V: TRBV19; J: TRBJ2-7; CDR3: CASRSRGRLVSEQYF; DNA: TGTGCCAGTAGGAGCAGGGGGCGCCTAGTCTCCGAGCAGTACTTC
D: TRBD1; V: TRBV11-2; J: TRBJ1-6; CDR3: CASSGQGNSPLHF; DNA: TGTGCCAGCAGCGGACAGGGGAATTCACCCCTCCACTTT
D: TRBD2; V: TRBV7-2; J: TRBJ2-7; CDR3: CASSSPGLAGDEQYF; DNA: TGTGCCAGCAGCTCTCCGGGACTAGCGGGGGACGAGCAGTACTTC
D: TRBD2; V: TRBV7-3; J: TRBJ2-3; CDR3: CASSFSSLAGASTDTQYF; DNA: TGTGCCAGCAGCTTTTCCTCACTAGCGGGGGCAAGCACAGATACGCAGTATTTT
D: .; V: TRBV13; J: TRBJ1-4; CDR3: CASSLLTSNEKLFF; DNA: TGTGCCAGCAGCCTTCTAACCAGCAATGAAAAACTGTTTTTT
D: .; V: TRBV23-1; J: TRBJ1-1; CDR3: CASSQSPGGPPLNTEAFF; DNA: TGCGCCAGCAGTCAATCTCCGGGGGGACCCCCCCTGAACACTGAAGCTTTCTTT
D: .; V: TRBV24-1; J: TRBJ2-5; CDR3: CATGTGTGTQYF; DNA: TGTGCCACTGGGACTGGGACGGGGACCCAGTACTTC
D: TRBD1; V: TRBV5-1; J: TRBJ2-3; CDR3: CASSLDRGGLVTQYF; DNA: TGCGCCAGCAGCTTAGACAGGGGGGGTTTAGTTACGCAGTATTTT
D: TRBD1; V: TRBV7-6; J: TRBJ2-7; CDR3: CASSLGQGGSEQYF; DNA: TGTGCCAGCAGCCTGGGACAGGGGGGCTCCGAGCAGTACTTC
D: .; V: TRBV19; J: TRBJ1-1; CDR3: CATRQTNTEAFF; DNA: TGTGCCACACGACAGACGAACACTGAAGCTTTCTTT
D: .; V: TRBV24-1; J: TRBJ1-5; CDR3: CATSDSMMGISNQPQHF; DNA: TGTGCCACCAGTGATTCCATGATGGGGATTAGCAATCAGCCCCAGCATTTT
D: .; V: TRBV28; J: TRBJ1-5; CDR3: CASSSPSGGGNQPQHF; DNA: TGTGCCAGCAGTTCCCCAAGTGGAGGCGGCAATCAGCCCCAGCATTTT